These 24 T cell receptor beta chains originate from one sample sequenced in a study of cytomegalovirus exposure and HLA in healthy donors. The PCR had 60 Vbeta and 13 Jbeta primers. TCRdb's copy holds only in-frame clones and misses some; the assay was immunoSEQ multiplex PCR. The repertoire consists of about 130,000 clones, with 81% occurring once and the leading ten covering 3% to 4%. Sequencing used PBMCs. The source of these receptors is a young man in good health and CMV-seropositive.

This clone has just a few counts. The J gene is TRBJ1-6, the V gene TRBV6-6, with D perhaps TRBD1 (5 bases). The V end was cut by 7 bases, the J end by 6 bases, with 7 bases between. The CDR3 loop spans 12 amino acids. The germline gives CDR1 MNHNY, CDR2 SVGAGI (reference sequence). This chain's CDR3 is CASIGGNSPLHF. The CDR3 region has the DNA TGTGCCAGCATCGGGGGTAATTCACCCCTCCACTTT.

This clone was observed once. The rearrangement uses TRBV29-1 and TRBJ1-2; D is possibly TRBD1 (6 bases). The ends were cut back, 1 base at V and 6 bases at J, with 18 bases in the middle. The CDR3 is 15 residues long. Germline CDR1 SQVTM, CDR2 ANQGSEA. The CDR3 DNA sequence: TGCAGCGTTGAAGGTTTTTCAGGGGAGAAGGATGGCTACACCTTC. This gives the protein CSVEGFSGEKDGYTF.

V is TRBV5-1 and J is TRBJ2-5, with 7 bases that match TRBD1. The J call may not be correct, given that the DNA end is closer to TRBJ2-7. This CDR3 region has 17 residues. Germline CDR1 SGHRS, CDR2 YFSETQ. CDR3: CASSSDSRQGHTYEQYF. In DNA form, the CDR3 reads TGCGCCAGCAGCTCGGACTCGAGACAGGGACACACATACGAGCAGTACTTC.

This clone was counted a few times. The rearrangement links TRBV5-4 to TRBJ1-6; D might be TRBD1 (6 bases). V lost 4 bases and J lost 9, with 11 bases in between. The CDR3 is 13 residues long. From germline, CDR1 is SGHNT and CDR2 YYREEE (reference sequence). The CDR3 nucleotides are TGTGCCAGCAGCCTTAAGACAGGTTCACCCCTCCACTTT. Translated, it gives CASSLKTGSPLHF.

The genes are TRBV2 and TRBJ1-5; possibly TRBD1 for D (6 bases). Trimming took off 4 bases at V and 5 bases at J, with 15 bases between the two ends. Germline values: CDR1 SNHLY, CDR2 FYNNEI. CDR3 size: 15 residues. CDR3 region: CASSGQSGGDQPQHF. In DNA form, the CDR3 reads TGTGCCAGCAGTGGACAGAGTGGGGGCGATCAGCCCCAGCATTTT.

This chain's CDR3 is CSAEGLAGDTGELFF. The CDR3 nucleotides read TGCAGCGCTGAGGGACTAGCGGGAGACACCGGGGAGCTGTTTTTT. V gene TRBV29-1 combines with J gene TRBJ2-2; TRBD2 matches at 14 bases. CDR1 is SQVTM and CDR2 is ANQGSEA in the germline V gene. CDR3 length: 15 amino acids. V gave up 7 bases and J gave up 3 bases; unmatched junction bases: 4.

This clone was observed a handful of times. The CDR3 region is CASSPAYAEYEQYF. The CDR3 DNA is TGTGCCAGCAGCCCGGCGTACGCGGAATACGAGCAGTACTTC. V and J are TRBV5-4 and TRBJ2-7, with D hard to call. Germline lookup yields CDR1 SGHNT and CDR2 YYREEE (reference sequence). This CDR3 region has 14 residues. Trimming cost V 4 bases and J 4 bases, with 15 bases left between them.

The chain uses TRBV5-1 and TRBJ1-1, with D uncertain. There are 13 residues in the CDR3. V was shortened by 5 bases and J by 0 bases, with 8 bases between the two germline ends. Per the germline V gene, CDR1 is SGHRS and CDR2 is YFSETQ. This chain's CDR3 is CASRESLNTEAFF. In DNA form, the CDR3 reads TGCGCCAGCAGAGAGAGCCTGAACACTGAAGCTTTCTTT.

Worth noting for this clone: A much larger clone differs from this one at a single base, so this may be a read error. The sample has other DNA sequences that encode this CDR3 too. This chain connects TRBV6-1 to TRBJ2-6; TRBD1 matches at 8 bases. The CDR3 is 16 residues long. The V gene's germline CDR1 is MNHNS and CDR2 SASEGT. Trimming took 4 bases from V and 0 from J; bases not matched to a gene: 2. The DNA of the CDR3 is TGTGCCAGCAGTGGAACAGGGGGCTCTGGGGCCAACGTCCTGACTTTC. Amino acid sequence: CASSGTGGSGANVLTF.

This rearrangement joins TRBV30 to TRBJ2-2; 7 nucleotides agree with TRBD2. V was pared by 1 base and J by 1 base, with 0 bases of the junction left unmatched. The CDR3 is 14 residues long. CDR1 and CDR2 (germline): GTSNPN, SVGIG (reference sequence). CDR3 sequence reads: CAWSGEGNTGELFF. The CDR3 DNA follows: TGTGCCTGGAGTGGGGAGGGGAACACCGGGGAGCTGTTTTTT.

This clone was detected only a few times. This chain links TRBV7-9 with TRBJ2-5; possibly TRBD1 for D (7 bases). The germline V and J ends were trimmed by 2 bases and 5 bases, with 12 bases remaining between them. Germline CDR1 and CDR2: SEHNR and FQNEAQ (reference sequence). CDR3 length: 14 residues. CDR3: CASSLLAGGETQYF. The DNA of the CDR3 is TGTGCCAGCAGCTTACTTGCAGGGGGGGAGACCCAGTACTTC.

This chain joins TRBV5-4 and TRBJ2-1, with TRBD2 identical over 12 bases. Trimming removed 4 bases from V and 0 bases from J; junction bases left unmatched: 5. This CDR3 is 17 amino acids long. Germline values: CDR1 SGHNT, CDR2 YYREEE (reference sequence). The CDR3 loop reads CASSRGLAGNSYNEQFF. The CDR3 DNA reads as TGTGCCAGCAGCAGGGGACTAGCGGGCAACTCCTACAATGAGCAGTTCTTC.

This clone has a handful of counts. This rearrangement joins TRBV7-2 to TRBJ1-1; D remains ambiguous. The V end lost 0 bases, the J end lost 11 bases, and 13 bases lay between the germline ends. Germline CDR1 is SGHTA and CDR2 is FQGNSA. The CDR3 contains 13 residues. In DNA form, the CDR3 reads TGTGCCAGCAGCTTAGCGCCCTTACAGTATGCTTTCTTT. Translation: CASSLAPLQYAFF.

This chain joins TRBV19 and TRBJ1-1; tentative D call: TRBD1 (6 bases). The CDR3 length is 14 residues. Trimming took 1 base from V and 5 from J, leaving 11 bases between them. Germline V lookup: CDR1 LNHDA, CDR2 SQIVND (reference sequence). CDR3 amino acids: CASSIAGDGTEAFF. In DNA, the CDR3 is TGTGCCAGTAGTATAGCAGGGGATGGGACTGAAGCTTTCTTT. The entire variable domain, with the rest obtained from reference TRBV19 and TRBJ1-1, is as follows: DGGITQSPKYLFRKEGQNVTLSCEQNLNHDAMYWYRQDPGQGLRLIYYSQIVNDFQKGDIAEGYSVSREKKESFPLTVTSAQKNPTAFYLCASSIAGDGTEAFFGQGTRLTVV.

The chain recombines TRBV4-3 with TRBJ2-2; D may be TRBD1 (6 bases). V was pared by 0 bases and J by 3 bases, with 20 bases between. This CDR3 region has 19 residues. The V gene's germline CDR1 is LGHNA and CDR2 YSLEER. As DNA, the CDR3 is TGCGCCAGCAGCCAAGATCGGATGGGGGCAGGGTTTTACACCGGGGAGCTGTTTTTT. Translating gives CASSQDRMGAGFYTGELFF.

This clone was picked up a small number of times. The chain couples TRBV4-1 to TRBJ2-7; 9 nucleotides match TRBD1. V was clipped by 1 base and J by 4 bases; unmatched bases: 5. This CDR3 is 15 amino acids long. Germline CDR1 reads MGHRA; CDR2 reads YSYEKL. The CDR3 spells CASSQVTGGSYEQYF. The CDR3 DNA follows: TGCGCCAGCAGCCAAGTGACAGGGGGGTCTTACGAGCAGTACTTC.

This chain uses TRBV6-1 with TRBJ1-2; D possibly corresponds to TRBD1 (5 bases). V was shortened by 1 base and J by 4 bases, with 10 bases between the two germline ends. Looked up from germline, CDR1 is MNHNS and CDR2 is SASEGT. The CDR3 runs 14 residues. CDR3 bases: TGTGCCAGCAGTGAAGGGGACGGGAGCTATGGCTACACCTTC. This translates into CASSEGDGSYGYTF.

V usage is TRBV28 and J usage is TRBJ1-1; a weak D match, TRBD1 (5 bases). Per germline, CDR1 MDHEN and CDR2 SYDVKM. CDR3 size: 16 residues. V was pared by 5 bases and J by 0 bases, with 16 bases between. The CDR3 is CASSKRGSVMNTEAFF. CDR3 bases: TGTGCCAGCAGTAAAAGGGGTTCGGTGATGAACACTGAAGCTTTCTTT.

In its sample, this clone was seen once. J is TRBJ1-2 and V is TRBV10-2, with 11 bases aligning to TRBD1. Germline CDR1 reads WSHSY; CDR2 reads SAAADI. Germline trimming cut 10 bases from V and 5 bases from J; bases unmatched to any gene: 9. There are 14 residues in the CDR3. CDR3 in amino acids: CATRGQGGLYGYTF. The DNA for the CDR3 is TGCGCCACCCGGGGACAGGGGGGATTATATGGCTACACCTTC.

The chain carries TRBV4-3 and TRBJ2-1; 7 bases are a match to TRBD2. The germline V gene encodes CDR1 LGHNA and CDR2 YSLEER. V lost 4 bases and J lost 7; bases outside the gene matches: 13. The CDR3 has 16 amino acids. The CDR3 nucleotides read TGCGCCAGCAGCCCTGCTACTAGCGCCGGCAAGAATGAGCAGTTCTTC. Translation gives CASSPATSAGKNEQFF.

The rearrangement uses TRBV7-6 and TRBJ1-2, with D unresolved. Deletions cut 5 bases from V and 3 bases from J, with 10 bases between. The V gene's germline CDR1 is SGHVS and CDR2 FNYEAQ. This CDR3 contains 13 residues. CDR3 in amino acids: CASSLTADYGYTF. DNA of the CDR3: TGTGCCAGCAGCCTAACAGCAGACTATGGCTACACCTTC.

The CDR3 sequence: CASSPSTQETQYF. The CDR3 nucleotides read TGTGCCAGCAGCCCATCTACCCAAGAGACCCAGTACTTC. This chain uses TRBV7-9 with TRBJ2-5; no reliable D call. V was clipped by 5 bases and J by 1 base, with 8 bases between them. This CDR3 has 13 amino acids. Per the germline V gene, CDR1 is SEHNR and CDR2 is FQNEAQ (reference sequence). The full variable domain, rest sourced from reference TRBV7-9 and TRBJ2-5, is DTGVSQNPRHKITKRGQNVTFRCDPISEHNRLYWYRQTLGQGPEFLTYFQNEAQLEKSRLLSDRFSAERPKGSFSTLEIQRTEQGDSAMYLCASSPSTQETQYFGPGTRLLVL.

A single count supports this clone. The chain uses TRBV29-1 and TRBJ1-2; D call uncertain. The germline gives CDR1 SQVTM, CDR2 ANQGSEA. Trimming pared 4 bases from V and 14 bases from J, leaving 20 bases between. This CDR3 comprises 12 residues. The CDR3 coding sequence is TGCAGCGTTGGACCATATTCTGAGGGAAAGACCTTC. Encoded protein: CSVGPYSEGKTF.

The J gene is TRBJ2-3, the V gene TRBV5-1; the match to TRBD2 covers 7 bases. The CDR3 length is 16 residues. The V and J ends lost 1 base and 4 bases, in that order; junction bases with no gene match: 9. Germline CDR1 and CDR2: SGHRS and YFSETQ. CDR3 bases: TGCGCCAGCAGCTTGAGGCGGCGGGAGACTCCAGATACGCAGTATTTT. The encoded protein is CASSLRRRETPDTQYF.